This entry describes one T cell receptor beta chain. The sample belongs to a study of control samples from healthy donors and cancer patients. The repertoire was sequenced with immunoSEQ multiplex PCR; TCRdb's copy has only in-frame clones and lacks some. The sample yields about 100,000 clones, about 90% seen once. The CDR3 totals 15 residues. The V end lost 0 bases, the J end lost 2 bases, and 11 bases lay between the germline ends. Germline-derived CDR1 and CDR2 are MNHEY and SVGEGT. The V call is TRBV6-2 or TRBV6-3, the J call TRBJ2-7; D is unresolved. Sequencing input: blood. This TCR derives from a woman between 45 and 60 years old in good health. CDR3 in amino acids: CASSYSRLLTYEQYF. The DNA for the CDR3 is TGTGCCAGCAGTTACTCGAGGCTCCTGACCTACGAGCAGTACTTC.